This T cell receptor beta chain is drawn from a study of shared clonotypes between healthy human individuals. Unsorted samples relied on roughly 100 million PBMCs, which served as the source of genomic DNA. A word on this clone: Its target is unknown.

Genomic DNA of each subset was evenly split across several immunoSEQ plates. Replicate PCRs for unsorted PBMC used roughly 320 ng DNA (approximately 30,000 T cell genomes). Clones were sequenced by immunoSEQ multiplex PCR, and TCRdb holds only the in-frame ones, with some missing. Among some 500,000 clones listed, approximately 71% were seen once. CDR3 length: 13 amino acids. Trimming removed 5 bases from V and 2 bases from J, with 8 bases in between. Germline V gene sequence: CDR1 SEHNR, CDR2 FQNEAQ (reference sequence). General study findings and limits: It was the few donors that limited the genetic and exposure-history diversity represented.

V and J are TRBV7-9 and TRBJ2-3, with D hard to call. The specimen sequenced was PBMCs. This sequence originates from a woman in her thirties or forties in good health. Some clones in this sample may be carry-over from other donors' samples. CDR3 region: CASSAELTDTQYF. The CDR3 bases are TGTGCCAGCAGCGCAGAACTCACAGATACGCAGTATTTT.